This T cell receptor beta chain originates from a study of early T cells in non-severe SARS-CoV-2 infection. For the study at large: Sequencing input comprised bulk RNA from unsorted whole blood; chain pairing was not available.

The CDR3 extends over 16 amino acids. V dropped 6 bases and J dropped 3 bases, with 19 bases sitting between them. This clonotype was detected only a few times. Researchers attached unique molecular identifiers to individual cDNA molecules. TCRdb recomputed calls from the 5' RACE reads with MiXCR, one row per CDR3 protein. Seen here are more than 45,000 distinct CDR3 sequences, 9.5% to 15% observed once, and the top ten hold under 4%. The sequenced sample was whole blood. The gene calls are TRBV12-3 or TRBV12-4 and TRBJ2-3, with D possibly being TRBD2 (6 bases). The source of this sequence is an adult who was a healthcare worker with PCR-confirmed SARS-CoV-2 infection or an uninfected control (not recorded which). CDR3 nucleotide sequence: TGTGCCAGCAGCCCCCTGGCGGAGGGTAGAACAGATACGCAGTATTTT. This sequence encodes CASSPLAEGRTDTQYF.